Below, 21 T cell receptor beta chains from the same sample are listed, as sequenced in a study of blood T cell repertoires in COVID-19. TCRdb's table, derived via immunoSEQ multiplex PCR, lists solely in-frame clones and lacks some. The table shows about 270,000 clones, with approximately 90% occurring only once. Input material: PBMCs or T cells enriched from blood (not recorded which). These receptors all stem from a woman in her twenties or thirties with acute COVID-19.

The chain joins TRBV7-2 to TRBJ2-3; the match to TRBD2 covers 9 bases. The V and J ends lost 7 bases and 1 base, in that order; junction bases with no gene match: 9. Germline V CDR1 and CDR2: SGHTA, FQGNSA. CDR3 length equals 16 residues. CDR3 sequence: CASTLTVAGGTDTQYF. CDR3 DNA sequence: TGTGCCAGCACCCTAACCGTAGCGGGAGGCACAGATACGCAGTATTTT. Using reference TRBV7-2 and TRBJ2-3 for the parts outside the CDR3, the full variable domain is GAGVSQSPSNKVTEKGKDVELRCDPISGHTALYWYRQSLGQGLEFLIYFQGNSAPDKSGLPSDRFSAERTGGSVSTLTIQRTQQEDSAVYLCASTLTVAGGTDTQYFGPGTRLTVL.

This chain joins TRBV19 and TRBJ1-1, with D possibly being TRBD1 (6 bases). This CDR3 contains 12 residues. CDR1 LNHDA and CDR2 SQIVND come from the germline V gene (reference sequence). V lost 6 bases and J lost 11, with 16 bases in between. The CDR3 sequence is CASSLEGGTAFF. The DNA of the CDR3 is TGTGCCAGTAGCCTTGAGGGGGGGACGGCTTTCTTT.

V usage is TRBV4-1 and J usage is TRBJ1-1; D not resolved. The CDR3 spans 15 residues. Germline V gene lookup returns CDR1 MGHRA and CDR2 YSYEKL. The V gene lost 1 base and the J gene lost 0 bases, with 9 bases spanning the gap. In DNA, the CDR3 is TGCGCCAGCAGCCAAGGGGAGCAAATGAACACTGAAGCTTTCTTT. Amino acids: CASSQGEQMNTEAFF.

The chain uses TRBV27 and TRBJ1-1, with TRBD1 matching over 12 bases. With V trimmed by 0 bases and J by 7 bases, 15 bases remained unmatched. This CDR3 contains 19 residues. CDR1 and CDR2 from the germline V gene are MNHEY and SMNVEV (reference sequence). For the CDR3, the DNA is TGTGCCAGCAGTTTATCGATCTACCCGGGACAGGGGGCTGAAGGTGAAGCTTTCTTT. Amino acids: CASSLSIYPGQGAEGEAFF.

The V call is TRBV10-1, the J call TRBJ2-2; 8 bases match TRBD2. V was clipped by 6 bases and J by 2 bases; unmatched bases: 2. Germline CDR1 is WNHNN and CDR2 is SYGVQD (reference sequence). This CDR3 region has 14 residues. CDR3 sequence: CASRSGSNTGELFF. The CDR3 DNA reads TGCGCCAGCAGGAGCGGGAGTAACACCGGGGAGCTGTTTTTT.

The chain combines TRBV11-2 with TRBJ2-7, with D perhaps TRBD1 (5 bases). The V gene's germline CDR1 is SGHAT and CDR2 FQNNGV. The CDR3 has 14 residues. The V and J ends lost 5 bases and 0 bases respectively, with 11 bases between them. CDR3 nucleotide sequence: TGTGCCAGCAGCGACCCGGACACCTCCTACGAGCAGTACTTC. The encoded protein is CASSDPDTSYEQYF.

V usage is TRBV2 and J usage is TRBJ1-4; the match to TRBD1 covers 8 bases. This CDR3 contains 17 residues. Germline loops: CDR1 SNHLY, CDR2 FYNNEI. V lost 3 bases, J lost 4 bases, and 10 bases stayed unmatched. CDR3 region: CASSDGDATGDNEKLFF. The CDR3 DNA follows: TGTGCCAGCAGTGATGGGGATGCGACAGGGGATAATGAAAAACTGTTTTTT.

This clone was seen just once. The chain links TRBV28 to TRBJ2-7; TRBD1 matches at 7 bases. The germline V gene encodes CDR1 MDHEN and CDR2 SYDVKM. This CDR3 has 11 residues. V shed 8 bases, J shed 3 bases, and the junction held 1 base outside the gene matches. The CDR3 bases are TGTGCCAGCGGGGACAGCTACGAGCAGTACTTC. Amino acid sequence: CASGDSYEQYF.

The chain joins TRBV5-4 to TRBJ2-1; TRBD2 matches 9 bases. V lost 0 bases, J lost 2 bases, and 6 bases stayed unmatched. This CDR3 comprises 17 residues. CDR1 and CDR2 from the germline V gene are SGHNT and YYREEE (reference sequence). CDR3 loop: CASSLVLAGPPYNEQFF. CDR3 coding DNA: TGTGCCAGCAGCTTGGTACTAGCGGGTCCTCCCTACAATGAGCAGTTCTTC.

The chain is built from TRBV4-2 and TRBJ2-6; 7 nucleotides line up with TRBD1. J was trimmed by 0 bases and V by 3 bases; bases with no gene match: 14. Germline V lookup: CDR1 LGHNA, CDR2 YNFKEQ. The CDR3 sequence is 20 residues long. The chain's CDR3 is CASSHTTDLNRGSGANVLTF. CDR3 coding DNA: TGTGCCAGCAGCCACACAACGGACCTCAACAGGGGCTCTGGGGCCAACGTCCTGACTTTC.

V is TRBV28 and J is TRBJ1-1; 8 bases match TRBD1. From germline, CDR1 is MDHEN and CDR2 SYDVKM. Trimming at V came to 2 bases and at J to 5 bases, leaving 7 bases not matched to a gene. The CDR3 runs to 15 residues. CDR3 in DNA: TGTGCCAGCAGTTTAATAGGGACAGGAATGACTGAAGCTTTCTTT. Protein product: CASSLIGTGMTEAFF.

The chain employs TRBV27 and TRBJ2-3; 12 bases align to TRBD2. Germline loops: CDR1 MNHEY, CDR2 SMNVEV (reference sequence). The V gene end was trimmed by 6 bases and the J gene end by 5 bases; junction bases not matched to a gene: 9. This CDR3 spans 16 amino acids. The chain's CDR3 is CASRDATSGRVDTQYF. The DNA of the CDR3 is TGTGCCAGCAGGGACGCGACTAGCGGGAGAGTAGATACGCAGTATTTT.

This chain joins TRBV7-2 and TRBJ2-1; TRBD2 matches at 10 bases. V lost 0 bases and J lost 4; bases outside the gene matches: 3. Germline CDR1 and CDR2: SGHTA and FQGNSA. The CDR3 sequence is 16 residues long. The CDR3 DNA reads TGTGCCAGCAGCTTAGCTGGACTAGCGGTATACAATGAGCAGTTCTTC. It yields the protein CASSLAGLAVYNEQFF. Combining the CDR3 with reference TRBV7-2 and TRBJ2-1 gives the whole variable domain GAGVSQSPSNKVTEKGKDVELRCDPISGHTALYWYRQSLGQGLEFLIYFQGNSAPDKSGLPSDRFSAERTGGSVSTLTIQRTQQEDSAVYLCASSLAGLAVYNEQFFGPGTRLTVL.

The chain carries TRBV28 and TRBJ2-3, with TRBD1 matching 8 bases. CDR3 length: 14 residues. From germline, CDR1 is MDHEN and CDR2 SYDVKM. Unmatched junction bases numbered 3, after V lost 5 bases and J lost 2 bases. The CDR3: CASSGTGYTDTQYF. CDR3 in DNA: TGTGCCAGCAGTGGGACAGGTTACACAGATACGCAGTATTTT.

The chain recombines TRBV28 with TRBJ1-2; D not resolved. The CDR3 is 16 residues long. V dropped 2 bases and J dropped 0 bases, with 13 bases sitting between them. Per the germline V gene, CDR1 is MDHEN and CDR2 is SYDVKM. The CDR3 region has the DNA TGTGCCAGCAGTTTACCCCTATGGGCTTCTAACTATGGCTACACCTTC. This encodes CASSLPLWASNYGYTF.

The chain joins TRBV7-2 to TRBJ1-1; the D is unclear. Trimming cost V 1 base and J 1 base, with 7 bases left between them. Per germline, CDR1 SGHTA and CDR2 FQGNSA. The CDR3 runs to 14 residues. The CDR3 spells CASSLVPKNTEAFF. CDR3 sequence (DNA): TGTGCCAGCAGCTTAGTCCCTAAGAACACTGAAGCTTTCTTT.

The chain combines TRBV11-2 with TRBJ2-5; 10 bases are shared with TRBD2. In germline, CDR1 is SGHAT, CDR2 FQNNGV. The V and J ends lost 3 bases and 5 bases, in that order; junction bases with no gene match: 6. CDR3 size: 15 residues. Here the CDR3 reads CASSFQAGGEETQYF. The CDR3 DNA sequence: TGTGCCAGCAGCTTTCAAGCGGGAGGGGAGGAGACCCAGTACTTC.

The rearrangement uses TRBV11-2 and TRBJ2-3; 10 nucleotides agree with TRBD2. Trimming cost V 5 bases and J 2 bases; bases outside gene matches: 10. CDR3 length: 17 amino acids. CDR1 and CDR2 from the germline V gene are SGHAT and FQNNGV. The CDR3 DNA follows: TGTGCCAGCAGCCCCTCCCAACTAGCGGGAAACACAGATACGCAGTATTTT. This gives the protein CASSPSQLAGNTDTQYF.

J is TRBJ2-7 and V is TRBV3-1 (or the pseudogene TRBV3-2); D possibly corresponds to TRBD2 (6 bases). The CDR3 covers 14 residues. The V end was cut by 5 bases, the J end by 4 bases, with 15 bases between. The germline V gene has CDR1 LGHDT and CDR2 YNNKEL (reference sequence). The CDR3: CASSDLAGPYEQYF. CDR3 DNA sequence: TGTGCCAGCAGCGATCTTGCGGGGCCTTACGAGCAGTACTTC.

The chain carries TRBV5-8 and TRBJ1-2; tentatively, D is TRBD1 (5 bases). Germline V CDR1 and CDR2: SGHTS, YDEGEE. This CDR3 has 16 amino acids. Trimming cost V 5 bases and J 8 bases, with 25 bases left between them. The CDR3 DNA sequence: TGTGCCAGCAGTCCGGAGGGGAGCCGGGGCGGATTGGGCTACACCTTC. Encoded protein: CASSPEGSRGGLGYTF.

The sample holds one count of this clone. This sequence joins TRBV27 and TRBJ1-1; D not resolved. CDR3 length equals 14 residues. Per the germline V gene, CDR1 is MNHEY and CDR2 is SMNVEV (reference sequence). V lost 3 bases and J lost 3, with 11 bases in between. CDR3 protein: CASSLAGLYTEAFF. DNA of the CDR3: TGTGCCAGCAGTTTGGCAGGTTTGTACACTGAAGCTTTCTTT.